This TCR beta chain was documented in a study of shared clonotypes between healthy human individuals. Notes on the study in general: It was anticipated that sequencing depth would influence how many clonotypes donors shared. Generation probability values for non-shared clonotypes were lower than those for clonotypes shared by all four donors. Several donors held around 5% of naive CD4 clonotypes in common.

Remarks on this clone: The target antigen is unknown.

The germline V and J ends were trimmed by 5 bases and 9 bases, with 14 bases remaining between them. CDR1 and CDR2 from the germline V gene are MDHEN and SYDVKM. This CDR3 has 13 residues. Assay: immunoSEQ multiplex PCR; the TCRdb copy retains only in-frame clones and omits some. The sample lists some 2,100,000 clones, under 97% occurring once. The sequenced sample was naive CD4+ T cells sorted from blood. Noted subset: CD45RA+ positively selected. The chain recombines TRBV28 with TRBJ2-1, with D hard to call. The TCR originated in a man younger than 35 in good health. This chain's CDR3 is CASSPGLDREQFF. CDR3 nucleotides: TGTGCCAGCAGTCCGGGCCTGGACCGTGAGCAGTTCTTC.